These 14 T cell receptor beta chains originate from one sample sequenced in a study of blood T cell repertoires in COVID-19. The table came from immunoSEQ multiplex PCR; TCRdb's copy has only in-frame clones and leaves some out. The sample has about 62,000 clones; 86% are singletons. Specimen: peripheral blood. Receptors were obtained from a woman aged 80 or over with acute or convalescent COVID-19.

The chain recombines TRBV19 with TRBJ1-2; D gene uncertain. The germline V and J ends were trimmed by 1 base and 1 base, with 7 bases remaining between them. CDR1 is LNHDA, CDR2 SQIVND, per germline (reference sequence). The CDR3 is 14 residues long. The CDR3 loop reads CASSIGGLNYGYTF. CDR3 DNA: TGTGCCAGTAGTATAGGCGGCCTTAACTATGGCTACACCTTC.

The chain has TRBV18 and TRBJ2-4; 9 bases align to TRBD1. V trimming: 2 bases; J trimming: 12 bases; junction bases outside the gene matches: 8. This CDR3 is 14 amino acids long. Germline V lookup: CDR1 KGHSH, CDR2 LQKENI. In DNA, the CDR3 is TGTGCCAGCTCACCAAGGGACAGGGTCATTAGTCAGTACTTC. Its protein is CASSPRDRVISQYF.

V and J are TRBV3-1 (or the pseudogene TRBV3-2) and TRBJ2-7; 7 bases are shared with TRBD2. From germline, CDR1 is LGHDT and CDR2 YNNKEL (reference sequence). J was trimmed by 7 bases and V by 2 bases; bases with no gene match: 8. CDR3 length equals 14 residues. Here the CDR3 DNA reads TGTGCCAGCAGCCAATATCCGGGAGGTTCTGAGCAGTACTTC. This sequence encodes CASSQYPGGSEQYF.

V and J are TRBV19 and TRBJ1-5; 9 bases fit TRBD1. The V and J ends lost 4 bases and 3 bases, in that order; junction bases with no gene match: 7. The germline V gene encodes CDR1 LNHDA and CDR2 SQIVND (reference sequence). This CDR3 spans 16 amino acids. The DNA of the CDR3 is TGTGCCAGTAGTACTACAGGGGGCCTTAACAATCAGCCCCAGCATTTT. Translated: CASSTTGGLNNQPQHF.

The rearrangement joins TRBV24-1 to TRBJ1-3; D is perhaps TRBD1 (5 bases). The V gene lost 7 bases and the J gene lost 2 bases, with 8 bases spanning the gap. The CDR3 has 13 amino acids. The germline V gene has CDR1 KGHDR and CDR2 SFDVKD. The CDR3 is CATREGPGNTIYF. The CDR3 bases are TGTGCCACCAGGGAGGGGCCTGGAAACACCATATATTTT.

This chain links TRBV7-6 with TRBJ1-2; 7 bases map to TRBD1. J lost 7 bases, V lost 3 bases, and 8 bases had no gene match. Per the germline V gene, CDR1 is SGHVS and CDR2 is FNYEAQ. The CDR3 covers 14 residues. In DNA, the CDR3 is TGTGCCAGCAGCTTGGGGACAGTGGAGAGTGGCTACACCTTC. This codes for CASSLGTVESGYTF.

The chain's CDR3 is CAWSLTAKGYTF. The CDR3 bases are TGTGCCTGGAGTTTGACAGCTAAGGGCTACACCTTC. The chain combines TRBV30 with TRBJ1-2, with D perhaps matching TRBD1 (5 bases). The CDR3 sequence is 12 residues long. Trimming cost V 2 bases and J 8 bases, with 12 bases left between them. Germline CDR1 and CDR2: GTSNPN and SVGIG (reference sequence). The full variable domain, completed using reference TRBV30 and TRBJ1-2, is SQTIHQWPATLVQPVGSPLSLECTVEGTSNPNLYWYRQAAGRGLQLLFYSVGIGQISSEVPQNLSASRPQDRQFILSSKKLLLSDSGFYLCAWSLTAKGYTFGSGTRLTVV.

By sample fraction, this clone is medium-sized. V gene TRBV10-1 combines with J gene TRBJ2-2, with a possible D match to TRBD1 (6 bases). CDR1 and CDR2 from the germline V gene are WNHNN and SYGVQD (reference sequence). V dropped 4 bases and J dropped 1 base, with 7 bases sitting between them. CDR3 size: 14 residues. CDR3 in amino acids: CASSGTVNTGELFF. The DNA for the CDR3 is TGCGCCAGCAGTGGGACAGTGAACACCGGGGAGCTGTTTTTT.

This clone occurred a few times. This chain uses TRBV4-1 with TRBJ1-2, with TRBD1 identical over 8 bases. V trimming: 1 base; J trimming: 3 bases; junction bases outside the gene matches: 1. Germline assignment: CDR1 MGHRA and CDR2 YSYEKL. CDR3 size: 14 residues. CDR3 DNA: TGCGCCAGCAGCCAAGTGACAGGGGACTATGGCTACACCTTC. It specifies CASSQVTGDYGYTF.

The chain joins TRBV9 to TRBJ2-7, with 7 bases matching TRBD2. The length of the CDR3 is 15 residues. The V gene's germline CDR1 is SGDLS and CDR2 YYNGEE. The ends lost 4 bases at V and 3 bases at J; junction bases unmatched: 10. CDR3 in amino acids: CASSLGLGTHYEQYF. In nucleotides, the CDR3 is TGTGCCAGCAGCCTAGGACTAGGGACCCACTACGAGCAGTACTTC.

The chain carries TRBV6-5 and TRBJ1-1; TRBD1 aligns across 7 bases. Germline values: CDR1 MNHEY, CDR2 SVGAGI. This CDR3 is built from 14 residues. V lost 2 bases, J lost 2 bases, and 2 bases stayed unmatched. The CDR3 protein is CASSYGTANTEAFF. The CDR3 bases are TGTGCCAGCAGTTACGGGACAGCTAACACTGAAGCTTTCTTT.

The chain recombines TRBV18 with TRBJ1-6, with a possible D match to TRBD1 (6 bases). From germline, CDR1 is KGHSH and CDR2 LQKENI. The germline V and J ends were trimmed by 6 bases and 6 bases, with 9 bases remaining between them. CDR3 size: 13 residues. The CDR3, as DNA: TGTGCCAGCTCTCGACAGGTTAATTCACCCCTCCACTTT. This translates into CASSRQVNSPLHF.

The rearrangement uses TRBV6-5 and TRBJ2-7, with 7 bases aligning to TRBD1. This CDR3 contains 13 residues. Germline values: CDR1 MNHEY, CDR2 SVGAGI. The ends lost 5 bases at V and 3 bases at J; junction bases unmatched: 4. CDR3 protein: CASSQGQSYEQYF. The CDR3, as DNA: TGTGCCAGCAGTCAGGGACAGAGCTACGAGCAGTACTTC.

This clone occurred a few times. This chain joins TRBV10-3 and TRBJ2-7, with a weak D call TRBD2 (5 bases). CDR1 and CDR2 (germline): ENHRY, SYGVKD. This CDR3 region has 12 residues. The ends were cut back, 2 bases at V and 5 bases at J, with 7 bases in the middle. Written as DNA, the CDR3 is TGTGCCATCAGTGAGGGGCGGGACGAGCAGTACTTC. Translating it yields CAISEGRDEQYF.